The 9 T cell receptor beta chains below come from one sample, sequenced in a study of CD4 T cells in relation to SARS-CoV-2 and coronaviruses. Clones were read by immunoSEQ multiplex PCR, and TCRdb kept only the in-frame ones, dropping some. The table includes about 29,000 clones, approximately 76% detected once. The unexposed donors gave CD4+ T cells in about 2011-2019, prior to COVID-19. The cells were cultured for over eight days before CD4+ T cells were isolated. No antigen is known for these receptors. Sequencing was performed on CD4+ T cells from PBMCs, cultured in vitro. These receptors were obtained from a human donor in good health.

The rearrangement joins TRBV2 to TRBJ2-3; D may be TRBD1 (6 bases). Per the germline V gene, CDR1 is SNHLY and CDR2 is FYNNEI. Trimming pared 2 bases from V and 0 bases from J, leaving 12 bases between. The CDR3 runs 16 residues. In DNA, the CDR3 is TGTGCCAGCAGTGAATCTGGGGGCCCTAGCACAGATACGCAGTATTTT. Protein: CASSESGGPSTDTQYF. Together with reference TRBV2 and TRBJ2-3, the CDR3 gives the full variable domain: EPEVTQTPSHQVTQMGQEVILRCVPISNHLYFYWYRQILGQKVEFLVSFYNNEISEKSEIFDDQFSVERPDGSNFTLKIRSTKLEDSAMYFCASSESGGPSTDTQYFGPGTRLTVL.

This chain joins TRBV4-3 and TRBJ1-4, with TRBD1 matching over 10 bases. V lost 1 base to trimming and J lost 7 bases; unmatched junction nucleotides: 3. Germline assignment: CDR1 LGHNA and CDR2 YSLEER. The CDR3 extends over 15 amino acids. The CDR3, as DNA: TGCGCCAGCAGCCAAGGACAGGGGGCGCGTGAAAAACTGTTTTTT. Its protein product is CASSQGQGAREKLFF.

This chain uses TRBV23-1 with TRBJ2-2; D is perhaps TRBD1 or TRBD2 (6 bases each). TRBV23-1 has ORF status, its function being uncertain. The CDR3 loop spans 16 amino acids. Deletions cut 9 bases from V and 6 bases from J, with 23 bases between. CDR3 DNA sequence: TGCGCCAGTCGATACTTGGGGGGCGTTGAGGCCGGGGAGCTGTTTTTT. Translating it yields CASRYLGGVEAGELFF.

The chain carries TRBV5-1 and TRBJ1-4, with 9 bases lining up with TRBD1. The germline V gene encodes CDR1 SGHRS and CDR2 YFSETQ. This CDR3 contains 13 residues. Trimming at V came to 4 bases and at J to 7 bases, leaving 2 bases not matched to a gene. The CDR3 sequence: CASSVDRGEKLFF. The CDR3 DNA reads TGCGCCAGCAGCGTGGACAGGGGTGAAAAACTGTTTTTT. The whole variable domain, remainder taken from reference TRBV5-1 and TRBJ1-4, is KAGVTQTPRYLIKTRGQQVTLSCSPISGHRSVSWYQQTPGQGLQFLFEYFSETQRNKGNFPGRFSGRQFSNSRSEMNVSTLELGDSALYLCASSVDRGEKLFFGSGTQLSVL.

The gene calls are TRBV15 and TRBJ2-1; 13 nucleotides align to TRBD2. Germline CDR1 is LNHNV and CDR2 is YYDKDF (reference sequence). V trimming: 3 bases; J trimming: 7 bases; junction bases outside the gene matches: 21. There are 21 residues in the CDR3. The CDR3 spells CATSRTGKRLAGGFVRNEQFF. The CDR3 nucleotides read TGTGCCACCAGCAGGACAGGGAAGAGACTAGCGGGGGGTTTCGTGAGAAATGAGCAGTTCTTC. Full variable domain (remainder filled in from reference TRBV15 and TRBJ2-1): DAMVIQNPRYQVTQFGKPVTLSCSQTLNHNVMYWYQQKSSQAPKLLFHYYDKDFNNEADTPDNFQSRRPNTSFCFLDIRSPGLGDTAMYLCATSRTGKRLAGGFVRNEQFFGPGTRLTVL.

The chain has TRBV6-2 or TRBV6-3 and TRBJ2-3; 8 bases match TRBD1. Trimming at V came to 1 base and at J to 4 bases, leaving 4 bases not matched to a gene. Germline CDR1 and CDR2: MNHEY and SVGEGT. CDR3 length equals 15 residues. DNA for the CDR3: TGTGCCAGCAGTTACTATGGACAGGGCGCAGATACGCAGTATTTT. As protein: CASSYYGQGADTQYF.

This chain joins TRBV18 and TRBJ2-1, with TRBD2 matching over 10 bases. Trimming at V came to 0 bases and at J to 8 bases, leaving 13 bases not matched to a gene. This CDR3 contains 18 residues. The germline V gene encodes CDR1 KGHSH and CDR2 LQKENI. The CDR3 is CASSPPLAGLAGDDEQFF. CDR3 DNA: TGTGCCAGCTCACCACCGCTTGCCGGCCTAGCGGGAGACGATGAGCAGTTCTTC.

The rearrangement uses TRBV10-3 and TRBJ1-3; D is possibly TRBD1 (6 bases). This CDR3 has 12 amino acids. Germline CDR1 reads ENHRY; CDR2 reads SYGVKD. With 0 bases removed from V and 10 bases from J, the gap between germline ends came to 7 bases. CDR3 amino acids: CAISESDRTIYF. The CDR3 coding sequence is TGTGCCATCAGTGAGTCGGACAGAACCATATATTTT.

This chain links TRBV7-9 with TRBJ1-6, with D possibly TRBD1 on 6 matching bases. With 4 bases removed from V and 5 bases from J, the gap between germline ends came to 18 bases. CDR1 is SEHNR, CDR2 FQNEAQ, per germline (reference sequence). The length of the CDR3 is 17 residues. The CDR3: CASSSVVRTDHNSPLHF. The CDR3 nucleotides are TGTGCCAGCAGCTCAGTTGTGCGGACAGACCATAATTCACCCCTCCACTTT.